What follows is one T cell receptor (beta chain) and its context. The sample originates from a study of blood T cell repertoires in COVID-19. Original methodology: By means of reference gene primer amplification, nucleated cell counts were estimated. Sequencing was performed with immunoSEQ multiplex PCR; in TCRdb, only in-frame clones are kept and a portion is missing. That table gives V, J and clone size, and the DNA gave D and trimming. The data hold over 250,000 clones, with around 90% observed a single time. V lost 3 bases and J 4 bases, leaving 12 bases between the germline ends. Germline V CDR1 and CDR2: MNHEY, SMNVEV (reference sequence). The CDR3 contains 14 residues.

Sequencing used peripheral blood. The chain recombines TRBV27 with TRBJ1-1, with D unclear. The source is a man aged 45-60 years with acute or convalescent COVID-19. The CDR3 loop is CASSFYGWSTEAFF. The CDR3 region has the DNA TGTGCCAGCAGTTTCTACGGATGGAGCACTGAAGCTTTCTTT.